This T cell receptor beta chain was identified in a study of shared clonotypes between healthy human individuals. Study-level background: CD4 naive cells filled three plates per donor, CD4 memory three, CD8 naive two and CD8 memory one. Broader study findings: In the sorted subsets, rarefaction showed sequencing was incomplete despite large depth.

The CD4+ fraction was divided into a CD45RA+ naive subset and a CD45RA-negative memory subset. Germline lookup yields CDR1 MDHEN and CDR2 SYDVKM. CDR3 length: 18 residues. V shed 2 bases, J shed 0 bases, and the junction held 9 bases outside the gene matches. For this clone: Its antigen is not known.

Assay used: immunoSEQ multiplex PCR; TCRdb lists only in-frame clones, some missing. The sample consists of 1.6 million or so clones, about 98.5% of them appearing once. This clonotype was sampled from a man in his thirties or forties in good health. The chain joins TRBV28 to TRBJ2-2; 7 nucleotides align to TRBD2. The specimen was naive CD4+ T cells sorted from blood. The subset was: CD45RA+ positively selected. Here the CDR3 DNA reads TGTGCCAGCAGTTTAGGGGATTGGGGACTACCGAACACCGGGGAGCTGTTTTTT. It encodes CASSLGDWGLPNTGELFF.